This is a list of T cell receptor beta chains from one sample in a study of tissue T cells after allogeneic stem cell transplantation. Assay used: immunoSEQ multiplex PCR; TCRdb lists only in-frame clones, some missing. The sample shows around 2,700 clones, around two thirds of them seen only once. The sequencing here drew on ascending colon tissue, taken at autopsy. Every receptor here comes from a male patient over 55 with steroid-refractory graft-versus-host disease after an allogeneic stem cell transplant. Some T cells may have come from the graft donor. Each CDR3 is given with its conserved first and last residue. D genes are given only for firm matches. Where a row states a size, it is once, few, many or the class of an expanded clone; other rows omit it.

j_call d_call clone_size v_call cdr3_aa cdr3_nt
TRBJ2-5 - - TRBV5-1 CASSSIPGPGTETQYF TGCGCCAGCAGCTCAATACCGGGACCGGGAACGGAGACCCAGTACTTC
TRBJ2-7 - few TRBV10-3 CAISEAPTIYEQYF TGTGCCATCAGTGAGGCACCGACAATCTACGAGCAGTACTTC
TRBJ1-2 - - TRBV15 CATSPDTRMGGYTF TGTGCCACCAGCCCGGACACACGCATGGGTGGCTACACCTTC
TRBJ2-7 - few TRBV4-1 CASSPPGTEEQYF TGCGCCAGCAGCCCGCCGGGGACTGAAGAGCAGTACTTC
TRBJ2-7 TRBD1 few TRBV19 CATLGRGTGAYEQYF TGTGCCACCTTGGGCCGGGGGACAGGGGCCTACGAGCAGTACTTC
TRBJ2-1 TRBD2 - TRBV2 CASKRGASGGAGTYNEQFF TGTGCCAGTAAAAGAGGGGCTAGCGGGGGGGCCGGGACCTACAATGAGCAGTTCTTC
TRBJ2-1 - once TRBV24-1 CATSNGDEQFF TGTGCCACCAGCAACGGTGATGAGCAGTTCTTC
TRBJ2-7 TRBD2 - TRBV6-5 CASSYPRGSSYEQYF TGTGCCAGCAGTTACCCCCGCGGGAGCTCCTACGAGCAGTACTTC
TRBJ2-5 - once TRBV7-2 CASKSTGQYQETQYF TGTGCCAGCAAATCCACGGGGCAGTACCAAGAGACCCAGTACTTC
TRBJ1-4 - - TRBV12-3/TRBV12-4 CASSYPGGEKLFF TGTGCCAGCAGTTATCCAGGTGGGGAAAAACTGTTTTTT
TRBJ1-2 - once TRBV5-5 CASSLYTGTNYGYTF TGTGCCAGCAGCTTGTACACAGGGACAAACTATGGCTACACCTTC
TRBJ1-3 - - TRBV7-9 CASSGNTIYF TGTGCCAGCAGCGGAAACACCATATATTTT
TRBJ1-1 - once TRBV12-3/TRBV12-4 CASSFAGKPEAFF TGTGCCAGCAGTTTTGCGGGGAAGCCTGAAGCTTTCTTT
TRBJ1-5 - - TRBV27 CASRQGPYSNQPQHF TGTGCCAGCAGACAGGGACCGTATAGCAATCAGCCCCAGCATTTT
TRBJ2-5 TRBD2 - TRBV5-6 CARRGGAGGGETQYF TGTGCCCGCCGCGGGGGGGCCGGGGGGGGAGAGACCCAGTACTTC